The 26 T cell receptor beta chains in this list originate from one sample, sequenced in a study of siplizumab effects on memory and regulatory T cells. Method: immunoSEQ multiplex PCR; TCRdb's copy keeps in-frame clones and lacks some. The data show over 85,000 clones, roughly 96% seen once. The sequencing sample was made of naive CD4+ T cells sorted from blood. Receptors were obtained from a human donor in good health.

This chain joins TRBV20-1 and TRBJ2-5; unclear D gene. Germline V lookup: CDR1 DFQATT, CDR2 SNEGSKA (reference sequence). Between the trimmed V and J ends, which lost 1 base and 1 base, there was a span of 1 base. The CDR3 length is 11 residues. CDR3 residues: CSARVQETQYF. In nucleotides, the CDR3 is TGCAGTGCTAGAGTCCAAGAGACCCAGTACTTC.

This clone was recorded a few times. The CDR3 loop reads CAWKAGRFIGTEAFF. In DNA form, the CDR3 reads TGTGCCTGGAAGGCAGGGAGGTTTATTGGGACTGAAGCTTTCTTT. This sequence joins TRBV30 and TRBJ1-1; weak D call: TRBD1 (5 bases). The germline V and J ends were trimmed by 4 bases and 5 bases, with 20 bases remaining between them. From germline, CDR1 is GTSNPN and CDR2 SVGIG (reference sequence). This CDR3 comprises 15 residues.

The chain has TRBV5-4 and TRBJ2-2; no reliable D call. Between the trimmed V and J ends, which lost 4 bases and 7 bases, there was a span of 14 bases. This CDR3 is 14 amino acids long. Germline-derived CDR1 and CDR2 are SGHNT and YYREEE (reference sequence). CDR3: CASSEFRWDGELFF. In DNA form, the CDR3 reads TGTGCCAGCAGCGAATTTAGGTGGGACGGGGAGCTGTTTTTT.

The V and J genes are TRBV6-5 and TRBJ2-3; D call uncertain. This CDR3 comprises 14 residues. Germline lookup yields CDR1 MNHEY and CDR2 SVGAGI. V lost 9 bases, J lost 4 bases, and 17 bases lay in between. CDR3 region: CASMKTYVPDTQYF. The CDR3 DNA reads TGTGCCAGTATGAAGACATACGTCCCAGATACGCAGTATTTT.

The gene calls are TRBV27 and TRBJ2-2, with a tentative D call TRBD1 (5 bases). Germline CDR1 and CDR2: MNHEY and SMNVEV (reference sequence). This CDR3 region has 15 residues. V was trimmed by 3 bases and J by 0 bases, leaving 8 bases between them. The CDR3 bases are TGTGCCAGCAGTTTGACAGTCGCGAACACCGGGGAGCTGTTTTTT. It is translated as CASSLTVANTGELFF.

This chain links TRBV27 with TRBJ1-2; 7 nucleotides agree with TRBD1. The length of the CDR3 is 15 residues. After removal of 2 bases from V and 4 bases from J, the junction contained 7 bases not matched to a gene. Germline values: CDR1 MNHEY, CDR2 SMNVEV (reference sequence). The CDR3 DNA is TGTGCCAGCAGTTTAGGGACAGCTTCCTCCTATGGCTACACCTTC. This codes for CASSLGTASSYGYTF.

This chain connects TRBV7-6 to TRBJ1-2; 8 bases are shared with TRBD1. Trimming at V came to 5 bases and at J to 1 base, leaving 15 bases not matched to a gene. This CDR3 has 18 amino acids. The germline V gene encodes CDR1 SGHVS and CDR2 FNYEAQ. CDR3 region: CASSPAPPRQGNNYGYTF. Here the CDR3 DNA reads TGTGCCAGCAGCCCAGCCCCCCCCAGACAGGGGAATAACTATGGCTACACCTTC.

The V call is TRBV7-2, the J call TRBJ2-5; 7 bases align to TRBD1. This CDR3 comprises 14 residues. Germline assignment: CDR1 SGHTA and CDR2 FQGNSA. Trimming took 5 bases from V and 8 from J; bases not matched to a gene: 11. CDR3 in DNA: TGTGCCAGCAGCCCACTACGAGGGGGCGGCACCCAGTACTTC. Its translation: CASSPLRGGGTQYF.

The CDR3 spells CASSMLQLRVSTEAFF. CDR3 bases: TGTGCCAGTAGTATGCTACAGCTCAGGGTGAGCACTGAAGCTTTCTTT. The chain recombines TRBV19 with TRBJ1-1; D might be TRBD1 (5 bases). The CDR3 totals 16 residues. Germline CDR1 reads LNHDA; CDR2 reads SQIVND (reference sequence). Trimming left V 3 bases short and J 4 bases short, with 18 bases between.

The chain carries TRBV9 and TRBJ2-2; D unresolved. V lost 4 bases to trimming and J lost 6 bases, with 16 bases between them. CDR1 is SGDLS and CDR2 is YYNGEE in the germline V gene. The CDR3 totals 15 residues. The CDR3 loop reads CASSPRAVPPGELFF. The CDR3 DNA reads TGTGCCAGCAGCCCGAGAGCTGTTCCGCCCGGGGAGCTGTTTTTT. Based on the CDR3 plus reference TRBV9 and TRBJ2-2, the full variable domain is DSGVTQTPKHLITATGQRVTLRCSPRSGDLSVYWYQQSLDQGLQFLIQYYNGEERAKGNILERFSAQQFPDLHSELNLSSLELGDSALYFCASSPRAVPPGELFFGEGSRLTVL.

The J gene is TRBJ2-7, the V gene TRBV28; 8 nucleotides line up with TRBD1. Germline CDR1 and CDR2: MDHEN and SYDVKM. CDR3 size: 18 residues. The J segment lost 5 bases and the V segment lost 3 bases, leaving 18 bases of the junction unmatched. This CDR3 is CASSFSYTRTGKAHEQYF. The CDR3 DNA reads TGTGCCAGCAGTTTCTCGTACACCCGGACAGGGAAAGCCCACGAGCAGTACTTC.

This chain joins TRBV18 and TRBJ2-7; tentatively, D is TRBD2 (5 bases). CDR3 length equals 16 residues. Germline assignment: CDR1 KGHSH and CDR2 LQKENI. V lost 3 bases, J lost 3 bases, and 18 bases lay in between. In DNA, the CDR3 is TGTGCCAGCTCACCGAATGTAGGGATCGGAGGCTACGAGCAGTACTTC. Protein sequence: CASSPNVGIGGYEQYF.

The V call is TRBV18, the J call TRBJ2-7; weak D call: TRBD2 (6 bases). The CDR3 is 12 amino acids. The germline CDR1 and CDR2 sequences are KGHSH and LQKENI. The ends were cut back, 3 bases at V and 7 bases at J, with 10 bases in the middle. Written as DNA, the CDR3 is TGTGCCAGCTCACCTGCTGGGGGGGAGCAGTACTTC. Its protein is CASSPAGGEQYF. The full variable domain, in which reference TRBV18 and TRBJ2-7 provide the parts outside the CDR3, is NAGVMQNPRHLVRRRGQEARLRCSPMKGHSHVYWYRQLPEEGLKFMVYLQKENIIDESGMPKERFSAEFPKEGPSILRIQQVVRGDSAAYFCASSPAGGEQYFGPGTRLTVT.

The rearrangement joins TRBV18 to TRBJ2-3; D not certain. Germline lookup yields CDR1 KGHSH and CDR2 LQKENI. Deletions cut 3 bases from V and 6 bases from J, with 10 bases between. The CDR3 is made up of 13 amino acids. In DNA form, the CDR3 reads TGTGCCAGCTCACCGACCCTCAGGGATACGCAGTATTTT. Its translation: CASSPTLRDTQYF.

The chain links TRBV4-1 to TRBJ1-2; D is perhaps TRBD1 (6 bases). V lost 2 bases and J 4 bases, leaving 14 bases between the germline ends. Germline CDR1 reads MGHRA; CDR2 reads YSYEKL. This CDR3 has 15 amino acids. CDR3: CASSQNRDVGYGYTF. The CDR3 DNA reads as TGCGCCAGCAGCCAAAACAGGGATGTAGGCTATGGCTACACCTTC.

The chain couples TRBV7-2 to TRBJ2-1, with D uncertain. The CDR3 has 13 residues. V lost 3 bases and J lost 2, with 5 bases in between. Germline V gene sequence: CDR1 SGHTA, CDR2 FQGNSA. This CDR3 reads CASSFPTYNEQFF. Written as DNA, the CDR3 is TGTGCCAGCAGCTTTCCGACCTACAATGAGCAGTTCTTC.

The chain is built from TRBV6-1 and TRBJ2-7; 12 bases fit TRBD2. The CDR3 covers 15 residues. Germline V gene lookup returns CDR1 MNHNS and CDR2 SASEGT. J lost 3 bases, V lost 6 bases, and 6 bases had no gene match. The chain's CDR3 is CASSTTSGGLYEQYF. CDR3 coding DNA: TGTGCCAGCAGCACCACTAGCGGGGGGCTCTACGAGCAGTACTTC.

V gene TRBV28 combines with J gene TRBJ1-1; perhaps TRBD1 as D (6 bases). The V end lost 7 bases, the J end lost 2 bases, and 8 bases lay between the germline ends. Looked up from germline, CDR1 is MDHEN and CDR2 is SYDVKM. The CDR3 has 12 residues. DNA of the CDR3: TGTGCCAGCAACAGGGCCAACACTGAAGCTTTCTTT. It specifies CASNRANTEAFF.

The chain joins TRBV7-2 to TRBJ1-1, with 7 bases identical to TRBD1. CDR1 is SGHTA, CDR2 FQGNSA, per germline. The CDR3 length is 14 residues. The V gene end was trimmed by 4 bases and the J gene end by 8 bases; junction bases not matched to a gene: 10. The CDR3 DNA reads as TGTGCCAGCAGCTCGGGACAGCTAATATCGGAAGCTTTCTTT. Its protein is CASSSGQLISEAFF.

This clone was detected once. The chain joins TRBV5-1 to TRBJ2-3; 7 bases are shared with TRBD2. Germline V CDR1 and CDR2: SGHRS, YFSETQ. The J segment lost 2 bases and the V segment lost 4 bases, leaving 7 bases of the junction unmatched. CDR3 length: 15 amino acids. The CDR3: CASSMLADSTDTQYF. In DNA form, the CDR3 reads TGCGCCAGCAGCATGCTAGCGGACTCCACAGATACGCAGTATTTT.

The chain uses TRBV7-2 and TRBJ1-3; D not certain. The CDR3 has 15 residues. The V end was cut by 2 bases, the J end by 2 bases, with 10 bases between. CDR1 SGHTA and CDR2 FQGNSA come from the germline V gene. CDR3 DNA sequence: TGTGCCAGCAGCTTACATTCCCCCCCTGGAAACACCATATATTTT. It codes for CASSLHSPPGNTIYF.

The V gene is TRBV5-1, the J gene TRBJ1-1; D is ambiguous. V lost 5 bases, J lost 1 base, and 12 bases lay in between. Germline values: CDR1 SGHRS, CDR2 YFSETQ. The CDR3 contains 14 residues. The DNA of the CDR3 is TGCGCCAGCAGGAACAGTCTGGAGAACACTGAAGCTTTCTTT. Translation gives CASRNSLENTEAFF.

The chain is built from TRBV6-1 and TRBJ2-5; D not resolved. The CDR3 runs 11 residues. CDR1 MNHNS and CDR2 SASEGT come from the germline V gene. Trimming stripped 10 bases from V and 4 bases from J, with 10 bases between. The CDR3, as DNA: TGTGCCACACGCCTTTTAGAGACCCAGTACTTC. Protein product: CATRLLETQYF.

The chain uses TRBV5-5 and TRBJ1-3; 8 nucleotides match TRBD1. CDR3 length equals 14 residues. J gave up 2 bases and V 4 bases, and 2 bases lay outside the gene matches. Per the germline V gene, CDR1 is SGHKS and CDR2 is YYEKEE (reference sequence). The CDR3 here is CASSQDRAGNTIYF. The CDR3 DNA reads TGTGCCAGCAGCCAGGACAGGGCTGGAAACACCATATATTTT.

The chain recombines TRBV5-5 with TRBJ2-7, with 8 bases that match TRBD1. Trimming cost V 0 bases and J 6 bases; bases outside gene matches: 11. The CDR3 has 16 residues. From germline, CDR1 is SGHKS and CDR2 YYEKEE (reference sequence). The CDR3 sequence is CASSLAPRGRLGEQYF. DNA of the CDR3: TGTGCCAGCAGCTTGGCACCCAGGGGGCGCTTAGGCGAGCAGTACTTC.

The chain recombines TRBV5-1 with TRBJ1-1; D is unclear. Germline V lookup: CDR1 SGHRS, CDR2 YFSETQ. This CDR3 is 14 amino acids long. Trimming cost V 4 bases and J 1 base, with 11 bases left between them. CDR3 region: CASSPLRGNTEAFF. For the CDR3, the DNA is TGCGCCAGCAGCCCTTTACGGGGGAACACTGAAGCTTTCTTT.